This T cell receptor (beta chain) comes out of a study of blood T cell repertoires in COVID-19 (dated by TCRdb to the early 2020s). For the wider study: Collaborator samples came from the United States, Italy and Spain and covered acute and convalescent phases of COVID-19. The prospective study material was composed of cDNA or gDNA derived from T cells, B-cell-depleted T cells, or PBMCs. Where available, HLA class I and class II types were obtained from metadata supplied by the sample provider rather than from assay-based typing. Nearly every sample came with metadata listing a de-identified subject ID, COVID-19 status, age in years and sex. Samples came from the ongoing ImmuneRACE study (first 160 participants) plus 1,254 subjects from 6 global collaborators. Subjects who had been exposed to COVID-19, were actively infected with it, or had recovered from it provided the deeply sampled blood TCRbeta repertoires that made up the dataset. A freely available public database, intended as a resource for researchers studying the immune response to SARS-CoV-2, is where the repertoires were released. Paper-wide results and their limitations: The amount of clinical and demographic metadata varied by source and participant and was provided uncurated.

Collaborating institutions collected whole blood in K2EDTA tubes following their own protocols. For TCRbeta analysis, collaborator samples were shipped as frozen whole blood, as isolated PBMCs, or as DNA extracted from either sample type. Its CDR3 holds 13 amino acids, cysteine through phenylalanine. This entry keeps only the CDR3 DNA: 39 bases, framed from base 1. Taken from the germline V gene (reference sequence), the CDR1 and CDR2 loops are PRHDT and FYEKMQ. Details on this clone: Its target antigen remains unknown. The junction differs from germline at one of its ends, possibly a read error.

The immunoSEQ Assay, a bias-controlled multiplex PCR, was used to amplify TCRbeta CDR3 regions from genomic DNA. For the original study's pipeline: The number of nucleated cells in each sample was estimated by amplification of reference gene primers within the assay. Sequence reads were collapsed and filtered to measure the absolute abundance of every unique TCRbeta CDR3 rearrangement. For each sample, productive Simpson clonality was calculated as the square root of Simpson's diversity index across productive rearrangements. TCRdb obtained this table from immuneACCESS and retained in-frame rearrangements with V and J assigned. These tables miss some clones; where compared with another copy, unresolved V genes account for less than half of the shortfall, and the remainder is unexplained. That table gives V, J and clone size, and the DNA gave D and trimming. Across this sample there are about 160,000 clones, with 60% to 85% seen only once. The ten largest clonotypes hold about 7.8% of the sample.

The sequenced sample consisted of peripheral blood. The chain couples TRBV13 to TRBJ2-5, with the D segment identity uncertain. The source of this sequence is a man aged 60 to 75 with acute or convalescent COVID-19. The CDR3 reads as follows: CASSWATQENQYF. The DNA sequence reads TGTGCCAGCAGCTGGGCTACCCAAGAGAACCAGTACTTC.